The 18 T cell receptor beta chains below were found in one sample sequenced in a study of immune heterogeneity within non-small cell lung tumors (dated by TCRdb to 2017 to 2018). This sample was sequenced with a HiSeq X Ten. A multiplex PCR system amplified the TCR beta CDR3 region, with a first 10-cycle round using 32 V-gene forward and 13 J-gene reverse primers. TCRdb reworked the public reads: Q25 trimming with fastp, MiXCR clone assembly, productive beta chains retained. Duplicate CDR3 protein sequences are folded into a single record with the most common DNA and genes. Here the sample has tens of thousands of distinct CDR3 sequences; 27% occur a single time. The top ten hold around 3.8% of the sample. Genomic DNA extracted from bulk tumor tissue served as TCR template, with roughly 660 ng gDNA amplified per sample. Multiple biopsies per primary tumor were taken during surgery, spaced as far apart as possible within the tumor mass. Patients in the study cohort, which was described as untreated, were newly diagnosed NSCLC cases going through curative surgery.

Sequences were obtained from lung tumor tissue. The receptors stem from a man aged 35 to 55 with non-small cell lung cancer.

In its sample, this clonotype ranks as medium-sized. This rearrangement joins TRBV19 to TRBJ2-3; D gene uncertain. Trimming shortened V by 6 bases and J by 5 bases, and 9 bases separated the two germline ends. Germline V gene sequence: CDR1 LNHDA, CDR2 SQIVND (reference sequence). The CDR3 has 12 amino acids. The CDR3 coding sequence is TGTGCCAGTAGCAATTTGGTAGATACGCAGTATTTT. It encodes CASSNLVDTQYF.

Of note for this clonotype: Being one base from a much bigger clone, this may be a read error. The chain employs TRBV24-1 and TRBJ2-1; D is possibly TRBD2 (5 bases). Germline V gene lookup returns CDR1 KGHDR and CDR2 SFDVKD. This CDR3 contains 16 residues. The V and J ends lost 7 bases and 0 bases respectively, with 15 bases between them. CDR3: CATRRVTPTSYNEQFF. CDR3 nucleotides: TGTGCCACCAGGAGGGTGACCCCCACCTCCTACAATGAGCAGTTCTTC.

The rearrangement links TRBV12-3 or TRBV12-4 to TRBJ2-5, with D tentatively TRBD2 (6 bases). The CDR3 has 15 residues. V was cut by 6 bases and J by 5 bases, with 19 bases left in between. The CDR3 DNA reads TGTGCCAGCAGCAAGACTAGTCCCTTCGGGGAGACCCAGTACTTC. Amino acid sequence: CASSKTSPFGETQYF.

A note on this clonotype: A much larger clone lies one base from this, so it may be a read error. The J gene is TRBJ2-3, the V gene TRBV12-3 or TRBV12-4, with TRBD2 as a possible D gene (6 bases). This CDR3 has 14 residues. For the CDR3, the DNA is TGTGCCAGCAGTTTTGGGGAGGTCACATATACGCAGTATTTT. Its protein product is CASSFGEVTYTQYF.

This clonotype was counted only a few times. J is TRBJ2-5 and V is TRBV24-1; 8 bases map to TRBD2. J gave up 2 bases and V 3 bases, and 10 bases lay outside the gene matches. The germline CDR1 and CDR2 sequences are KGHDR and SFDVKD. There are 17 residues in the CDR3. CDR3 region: CATSDHAGGPQQETQYF. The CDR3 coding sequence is TGTGCCACCAGTGATCACGCGGGGGGTCCTCAACAAGAGACCCAGTACTTC.

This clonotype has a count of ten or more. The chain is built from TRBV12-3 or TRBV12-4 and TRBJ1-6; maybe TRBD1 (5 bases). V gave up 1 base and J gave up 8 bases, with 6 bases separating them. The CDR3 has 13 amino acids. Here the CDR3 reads CASSLEGDSPLHF. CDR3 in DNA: TGTGCCAGCAGTTTAGAAGGGGATTCACCCCTCCACTTT.

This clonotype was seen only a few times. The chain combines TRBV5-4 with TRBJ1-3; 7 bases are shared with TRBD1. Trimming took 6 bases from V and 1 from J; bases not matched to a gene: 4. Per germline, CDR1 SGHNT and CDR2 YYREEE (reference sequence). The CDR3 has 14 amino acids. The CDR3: CASTRQGSGNTIYF. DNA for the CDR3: TGTGCCAGCACCCGACAGGGATCTGGAAACACCATATATTTT.

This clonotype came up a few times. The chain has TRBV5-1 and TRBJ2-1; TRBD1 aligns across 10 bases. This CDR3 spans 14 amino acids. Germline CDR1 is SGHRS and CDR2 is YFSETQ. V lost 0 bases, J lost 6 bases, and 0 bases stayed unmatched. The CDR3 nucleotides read TGCGCCAGCAGCTTGGGGGACAGGGGCAATGAGCAGTTCTTC. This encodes CASSLGDRGNEQFF.

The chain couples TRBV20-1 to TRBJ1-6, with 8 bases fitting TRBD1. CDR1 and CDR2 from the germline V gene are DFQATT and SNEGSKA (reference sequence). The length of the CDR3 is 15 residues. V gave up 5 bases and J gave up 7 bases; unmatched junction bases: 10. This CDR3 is CSARQGKGWNSPLHF. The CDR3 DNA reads TGCAGTGCTCGACAGGGGAAGGGATGGAATTCACCCCTCCACTTT.

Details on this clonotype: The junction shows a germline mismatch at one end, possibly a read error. The CDR3 protein is CPSSLGGGGNQPQHF. The CDR3 DNA sequence: TGTCCCAGCAGTTTAGGGGGCGGTGGCAATCAGCCCCAGCATTTT. The rearrangement uses TRBV12-3 or TRBV12-4 and TRBJ1-5; 7 nucleotides line up with TRBD1. This CDR3 region has 15 residues.

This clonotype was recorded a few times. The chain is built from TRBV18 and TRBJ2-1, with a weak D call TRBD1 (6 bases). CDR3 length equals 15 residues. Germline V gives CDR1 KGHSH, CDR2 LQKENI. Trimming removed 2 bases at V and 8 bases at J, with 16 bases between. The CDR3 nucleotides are TGTGCCAGCTCACCATATGCGGGCCAGGGGCATGAGCAGTTCTTC. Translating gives CASSPYAGQGHEQFF.

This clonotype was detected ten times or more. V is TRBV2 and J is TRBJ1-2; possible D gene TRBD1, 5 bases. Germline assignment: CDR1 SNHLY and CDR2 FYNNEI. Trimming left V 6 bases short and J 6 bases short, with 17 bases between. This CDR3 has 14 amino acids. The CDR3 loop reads CASSAGTSQNGYTF. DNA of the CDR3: TGTGCCAGCAGCGCCGGGACCTCCCAGAATGGCTACACCTTC. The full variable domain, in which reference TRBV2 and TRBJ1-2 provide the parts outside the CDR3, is EPEVTQTPSHQVTQMGQEVILRCVPISNHLYFYWYRQILGQKVEFLVSFYNNEISEKSEIFDDQFSVERPDGSNFTLKIRSTKLEDSAMYFCASSAGTSQNGYTFGSGTRLTVV.

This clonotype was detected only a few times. The CDR3 loop reads CASSEYEGDRAHSGNTIYF. The DNA of the CDR3 is TGTGCCAGCAGTGAATACGAGGGAGACAGGGCGCACTCTGGAAACACCATATATTTT. The rearrangement uses TRBV25-1 and TRBJ1-3, with 7 bases that match TRBD1. Germline loops: CDR1 MGHDK, CDR2 SYGVNS. With V trimmed by 0 bases and J by 0 bases, 11 bases remained unmatched. CDR3 length: 19 residues.

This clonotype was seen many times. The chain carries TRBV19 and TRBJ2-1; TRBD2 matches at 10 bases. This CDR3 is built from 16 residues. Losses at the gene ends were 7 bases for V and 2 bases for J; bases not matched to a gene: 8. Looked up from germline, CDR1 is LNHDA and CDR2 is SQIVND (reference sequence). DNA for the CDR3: TGTGCCAGTAAAAAGCGGGAGGGCCAAACCTACAATGAGCAGTTCTTC. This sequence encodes CASKKREGQTYNEQFF.

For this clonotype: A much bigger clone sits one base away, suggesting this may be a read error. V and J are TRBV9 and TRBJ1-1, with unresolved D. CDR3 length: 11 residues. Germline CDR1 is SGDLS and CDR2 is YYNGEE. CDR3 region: CVSSSLDEAFF. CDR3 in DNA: TGTGTCAGCAGCTCTTTGGATGAAGCTTTCTTT.

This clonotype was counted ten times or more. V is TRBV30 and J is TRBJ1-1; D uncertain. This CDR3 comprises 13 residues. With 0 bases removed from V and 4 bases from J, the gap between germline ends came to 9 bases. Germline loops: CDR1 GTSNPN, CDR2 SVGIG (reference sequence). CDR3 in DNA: TGTGCCTGGAGTGTGAGGCGGGGCACTGAAGCTTTCTTT. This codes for CAWSVRRGTEAFF.

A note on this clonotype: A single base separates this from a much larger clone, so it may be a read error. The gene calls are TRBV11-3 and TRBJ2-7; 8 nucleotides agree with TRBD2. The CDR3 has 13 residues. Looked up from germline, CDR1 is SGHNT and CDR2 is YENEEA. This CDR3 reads CASSVSGGYEQHF. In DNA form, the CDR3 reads TGTGCCAGCAGCGTCAGCGGGGGATACGAGCAGCACTTC.

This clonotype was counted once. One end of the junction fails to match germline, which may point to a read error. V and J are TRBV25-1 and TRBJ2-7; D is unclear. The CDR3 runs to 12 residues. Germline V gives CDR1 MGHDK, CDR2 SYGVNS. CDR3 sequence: CANSELGYEQYF. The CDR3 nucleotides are TGTGCCAACAGTGAGTTGGGGTACGAGCAGTACTTC.